Listed here are 17 T cell receptor beta chains from one sample, sequenced in a study of human T cells and chemical hapten exposure. TCRdb ran MiXCR on the RACE reads and lists one entry per CDR3 protein. The data contain some 74,000 distinct CDR3 sequences, around 15% of them singletons. Time point of the sample: pre-sensitization, week 0. As to treatment: therapeutic diphenylcyclopropenone sensitization with weekly scalp DPC. The sequencing used whole blood, collected in connection with sensitization to the hapten diphenylcyclopropenone (DPC). These receptors came from a woman aged 50 to 60 with alopecia areata. Some clones in this sample may be carry-over from other donors' samples.

The CDR3 DNA follows: TGTGCCAGCAGCTACGGACAGACGAACACCGGGGAGCTGTTTTTT. Its translation: CASSYGQTNTGELFF. The rearrangement uses TRBV7-6 and TRBJ2-2; D may be TRBD1 (6 bases). V was clipped by 4 bases and J by 0 bases, with 9 bases between them. This CDR3 region has 15 residues. CDR1 is SGHVS and CDR2 is FNYEAQ in the germline V gene.

The J gene is TRBJ2-5, the V gene TRBV15; 8 positions match TRBD1. J gave up 5 bases and V 2 bases, and 7 bases lay outside the gene matches. The CDR3 contains 15 residues. The germline V gene has CDR1 LNHNV and CDR2 YYDKDF (reference sequence). The CDR3 coding sequence is TGTGCCACCAGCAGAATTGACAGGGGCCGGGAGACCCAGTACTTC. Its protein product is CATSRIDRGRETQYF.

Ten or more counts support this clonotype. The V call is TRBV18, the J call TRBJ1-1; 9 nucleotides match TRBD1. This CDR3 spans 15 amino acids. Germline V gene sequence: CDR1 KGHSH, CDR2 LQKENI. The V segment lost 6 bases and the J segment 6 bases; nucleotides outside the gene matches: 11. In DNA form, the CDR3 reads TGTGCCAGCTCGCAGAGACAGGGGGAGGGGGCTGAAGCTTTCTTT. The encoded protein is CASSQRQGEGAEAFF.

This clonotype was observed many times. The chain is built from TRBV19 and TRBJ2-1, with D perhaps matching TRBD2 (6 bases). The CDR3 is 13 residues long. Deletions cut 4 bases from V and 13 bases from J, with 17 bases between. The germline CDR1 and CDR2 sequences are LNHDA and SQIVND (reference sequence). The CDR3: CASSTIRRGLQFF. Written as DNA, the CDR3 is TGTGCCAGTAGTACCATCAGGAGGGGACTTCAGTTCTTC.

This clonotype was found many times. The V call is TRBV6-1, the J call TRBJ2-3; no clear D. V lost 11 bases and J 2 bases, leaving 11 bases between the germline ends. The CDR3 loop spans 12 amino acids. Germline CDR1 and CDR2: MNHNS and SASEGT. The CDR3, as DNA: TGTGCCCTCGTGAAGTCCACAGATACGCAGTATTTT. Amino acids: CALVKSTDTQYF.

This clonotype came up many times. The chain carries TRBV20-1 and TRBJ2-7, with TRBD1 matching 12 bases. CDR3 length: 14 residues. Unmatched junction bases numbered 8, after V lost 5 bases and J lost 6 bases. Germline CDR1 reads DFQATT; CDR2 reads SNEGSKA (reference sequence). The CDR3 nucleotides read TGCAGTGCTGAGACCGGGACAGGGGGCTTCGAGCAGTACTTC. Amino acid sequence: CSAETGTGGFEQYF.

This clonotype was recorded many times. V usage is TRBV24-1 and J usage is TRBJ2-5; D call uncertain. Trimming stripped 2 bases from V and 5 bases from J, with 8 bases between. This CDR3 contains 13 residues. Germline CDR1 KGHDR, CDR2 SFDVKD. CDR3 residues: CATSDYGVETQYF. CDR3 nucleotides: TGTGCCACCAGTGATTACGGAGTCGAGACCCAGTACTTC.

V gene TRBV7-9 combines with J gene TRBJ2-5, with 14 bases aligning to TRBD2. CDR3 length equals 18 residues. V shed 3 bases and J 5 bases; nucleotides not matched to a gene: 11. Germline CDR1 reads SEHNR; CDR2 reads FQNEAQ (reference sequence). CDR3 sequence: CASSFRTGTSGSKETQYF. The DNA of the CDR3 is TGTGCCAGCAGCTTTAGGACCGGGACTAGCGGGAGTAAGGAGACCCAGTACTTC.

The chain employs TRBV30 and TRBJ2-6, with TRBD2 identical over 10 bases. The CDR3 is 17 residues long. Germline V CDR1 and CDR2: GTSNPN, SVGIG (reference sequence). Germline trimming cut 4 bases from V and 1 base from J; bases unmatched to any gene: 7. CDR3 sequence: CAWTKAGGPSGANVLTF. DNA of the CDR3: TGTGCCTGGACAAAAGCGGGAGGGCCATCTGGGGCCAACGTCCTGACTTTC.

This clonotype has a handful of counts. The chain's CDR3 is CSVEFQYGYTF. In DNA form, the CDR3 reads TGCAGCGTTGAATTTCAGTATGGCTACACCTTC. The rearrangement uses TRBV29-1 and TRBJ1-2; D is unresolved. V was trimmed by 2 bases and J by 5 bases, leaving 6 bases between them. Germline assignment: CDR1 SQVTM and CDR2 ANQGSEA. This CDR3 contains 11 residues. Supplemented by reference TRBV29-1 and TRBJ1-2, the full variable domain reads SAVISQKPSRDICQRGTSLTIQCQVDSQVTMMFWYRQQPGQSLTLIATANQGSEATYESGFVIDKFPISRPNLTFSTLTVSNMSPEDSSIYLCSVEFQYGYTFGSGTRLTVV.

V usage is TRBV5-4 and J usage is TRBJ2-5, with TRBD2 matching over 9 bases. Looked up from germline, CDR1 is SGHNT and CDR2 is YYREEE (reference sequence). V dropped 4 bases and J dropped 4; count of bases not matched to a gene: 11. CDR3 length: 16 amino acids. The CDR3 region has the DNA TGTGCCAGCAGCCTCGGGGGCGGGAGGGCCATAGAGACCCAGTACTTC. This sequence encodes CASSLGGGRAIETQYF.

This clonotype came up a few times. V is TRBV29-1 and J is TRBJ1-5; perhaps TRBD1 as D (6 bases). CDR1 is SQVTM, CDR2 ANQGSEA, per germline. V lost 5 bases to trimming and J lost 5 bases, with 13 bases between them. The CDR3 sequence is 13 residues long. The CDR3 is CSVRAGGDQPQHF. CDR3 bases: TGCAGCGTTCGAGCGGGGGGCGATCAGCCCCAGCATTTT.

This clonotype turned up a few times. The rearrangement joins TRBV20-1 to TRBJ2-5; 8 bases agree with TRBD1. Germline V gives CDR1 DFQATT, CDR2 SNEGSKA (reference sequence). V shed 5 bases and J 0 bases; nucleotides not matched to a gene: 11. The CDR3 runs to 16 residues. The CDR3, as DNA: TGCAGTGCTCCGGGGACAGGCCCTTTACACCAAGAGACCCAGTACTTC. This encodes CSAPGTGPLHQETQYF.

This clonotype was found a few times. The CDR3 loop reads CASSSTGAKNIQYF. CDR3 DNA sequence: TGTGCCAGCAGTTCCACAGGAGCCAAAAACATTCAGTACTTC. This chain joins TRBV6-5 and TRBJ2-4, with a tentative D call TRBD1 (5 bases). Trimming cost V 4 bases and J 0 bases, with 7 bases left between them. The CDR3 runs to 14 residues. Looked up from germline, CDR1 is MNHEY and CDR2 is SVGAGI.

In its sample, this clonotype was seen a few times. The chain couples TRBV3-1 to TRBJ2-1, with 11 bases matching TRBD2. CDR3 length: 15 residues. Looked up from germline, CDR1 is LGHDT and CDR2 is YNNKEL (reference sequence). Losses at the gene ends were 5 bases for V and 10 bases for J; bases not matched to a gene: 10. The CDR3 region has the DNA TGTGCCAGCAGCACGACTAGCGGGAAAGGTTCGGAGCAGTTCTTC. Residues: CASSTTSGKGSEQFF.

This chain connects TRBV30 to TRBJ1-2; D perhaps matches TRBD1 (5 bases). Trimming pared 0 bases from V and 3 bases from J, leaving 8 bases between. The CDR3 contains 13 residues. Germline CDR1 and CDR2: GTSNPN and SVGIG (reference sequence). This CDR3 is CAWSVSRDYGYTF. The CDR3 bases are TGTGCCTGGAGTGTAAGCAGGGACTATGGCTACACCTTC.

V and J are TRBV4-1 and TRBJ2-2; TRBD2 might be the D (5 bases). CDR3 length: 18 residues. V gave up 2 bases and J gave up 4 bases, with 20 bases separating them. Germline CDR1 is MGHRA and CDR2 is YSYEKL. The CDR3, as DNA: TGCGCCAGCAGCCAATACCCTGTGGGCGGAGCGGCCACCGGGGAGCTGTTTTTT. Translated, it gives CASSQYPVGGAATGELFF.